The clone carrying this T cell receptor beta chain was recorded at least ten times. Each CDR3 protein is one row after TCRdb ran MiXCR on the 5' RACE reads. The sample records under 40,000 distinct CDR3 sequences, roughly 5.4% being singletons. Noted time point: sample taken at primary tumor resection. Tumor, nontumor lung or frozen PBMC supplied whole RNA that was sequenced unsorted. Per the germline V gene, CDR1 is DFQATT and CDR2 is SNEGSKA (reference sequence). V shed 0 bases, J shed 1 base, and the junction held 1 base outside the gene matches. The CDR3 length is 14 residues. The sample comes from a study of spatial heterogeneity in lung cancer.

This receptor was identified in a female donor with early-stage non-small cell lung cancer. The chain has TRBV20-1 and TRBJ2-3, with TRBD1 identical over 7 bases. The sample here was PBMCs, taken at surgery. CDR3 DNA sequence: TGCAGTGCTAGAGAGGGGACAGGCACAGATACGCAGTATTTT. This gives the protein CSAREGTGTDTQYF.